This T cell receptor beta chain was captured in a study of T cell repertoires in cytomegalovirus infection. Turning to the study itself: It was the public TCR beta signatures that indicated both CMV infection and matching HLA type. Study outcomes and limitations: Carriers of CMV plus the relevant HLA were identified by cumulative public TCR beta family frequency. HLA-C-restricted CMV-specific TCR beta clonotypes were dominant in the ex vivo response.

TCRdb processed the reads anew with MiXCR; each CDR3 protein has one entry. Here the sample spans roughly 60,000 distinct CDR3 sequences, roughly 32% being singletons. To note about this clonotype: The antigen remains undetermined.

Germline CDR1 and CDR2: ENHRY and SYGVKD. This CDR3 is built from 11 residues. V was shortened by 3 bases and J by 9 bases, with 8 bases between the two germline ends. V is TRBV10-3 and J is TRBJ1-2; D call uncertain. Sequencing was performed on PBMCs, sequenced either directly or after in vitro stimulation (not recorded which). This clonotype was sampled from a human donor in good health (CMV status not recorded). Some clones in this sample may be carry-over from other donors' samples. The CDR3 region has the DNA TGTGCCATCAGTGATTTGACCCGCTACACCTTC. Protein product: CAISDLTRYTF.